The T cell receptor (beta chain) described here comes from a study of T-cell memory formation after mild COVID-19. Whole-study findings and limits: Detection of some responders pre-infection suggested pre-existing cross-reactive memory T cells participated.

TCRdb reprocessed the 5' RACE reads with MiXCR, giving one entry per CDR3 protein. Found here are fewer than 90,000 distinct CDR3 sequences, approximately 13% of them singletons; the top ten hold 31%. Germline V CDR1 and CDR2: SSHAT, FNYEAQ (reference sequence). The CDR3 region is 10 residues in length, termini included. A note on this clonotype: Its antigen is unknown. It is unclear where the CDR3 begins or ends on the DNA, so no DNA is shown, and the CDR3 is as TCRdb lists it.

The receptor comes from an adult woman who had mild COVID-19 (a few samples of this study predate the infection). Cell type and time point are not known. The sample was PBMCs or a T cell subset sorted from them (not recorded which). This rearrangement joins TRBV7-7 to TRBJ2-2. CDR3 loop: CASSPGSCFF.